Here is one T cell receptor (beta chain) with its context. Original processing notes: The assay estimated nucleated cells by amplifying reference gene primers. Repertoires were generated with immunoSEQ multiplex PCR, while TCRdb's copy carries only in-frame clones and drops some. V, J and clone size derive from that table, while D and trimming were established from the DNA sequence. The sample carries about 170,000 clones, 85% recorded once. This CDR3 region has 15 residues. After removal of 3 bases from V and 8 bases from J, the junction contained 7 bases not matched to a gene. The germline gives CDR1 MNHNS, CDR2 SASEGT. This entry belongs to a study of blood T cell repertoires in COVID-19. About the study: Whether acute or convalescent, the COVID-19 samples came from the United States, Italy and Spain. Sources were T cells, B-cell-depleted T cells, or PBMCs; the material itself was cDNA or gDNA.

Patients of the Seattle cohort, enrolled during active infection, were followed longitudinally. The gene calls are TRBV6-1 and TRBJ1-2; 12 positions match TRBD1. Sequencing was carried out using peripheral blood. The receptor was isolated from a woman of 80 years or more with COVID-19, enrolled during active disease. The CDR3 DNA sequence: TGTGCCAGCAGTGACCCGGGACAGGGGGCGCGCGGCTACACCTTC. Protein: CASSDPGQGARGYTF.